One sample yielded the 2 T cell receptor beta chains listed below, sequenced in a study of blood T cell repertoires in COVID-19 (dated by TCRdb to 2020 to 2021). Libraries were prepared through the immunoSEQ multiplex PCR assay. The clones in this table, taken by TCRdb from immuneACCESS, are in-frame only. Not every clone is retained; where verified, under half of the shortfall comes from an unresolved V gene, and the cause of the rest is unknown. The table for this sample lists 100,000 or so clones; roughly 89% of them were counted only once. In total, the top ten clones hold 2% of the sample. The specimen was peripheral blood. Receptors originate from a man aged 70-80 years with active or convalescent COVID-19.

The chain joins TRBV5-6 to TRBJ1-5; 8 bases map to TRBD1. Trimming at V came to 3 bases and at J to 0 bases, leaving 8 bases not matched to a gene. The CDR3 spans 17 residues. Germline values: CDR1 SGHDT, CDR2 YYEEEE. CDR3 DNA sequence: TGTGCCAGCAGCTCCCGGGGACAGGATTCTAGCAATCAGCCCCAGCATTTT. Amino acid sequence: CASSSRGQDSSNQPQHF.

The J gene is TRBJ1-3, the V gene TRBV10-1, with D unclear. The CDR3 is 16 amino acids. CDR1 is WNHNN and CDR2 is SYGVQD in the germline V gene (reference sequence). V lost 0 bases and J lost 4, with 13 bases in between. CDR3 sequence (DNA): TGCGCCAGCAGTGAGTCGTTTTATAGAACCGGAAACACCATATATTTT. Its translation is CASSESFYRTGNTIYF.